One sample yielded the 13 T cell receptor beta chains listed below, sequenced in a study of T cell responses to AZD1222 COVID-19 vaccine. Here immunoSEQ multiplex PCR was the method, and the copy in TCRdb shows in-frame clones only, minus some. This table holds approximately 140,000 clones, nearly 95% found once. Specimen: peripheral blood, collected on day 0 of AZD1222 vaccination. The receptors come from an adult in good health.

This CDR3 reads CASSNPGIRADTQYF. In DNA, the CDR3 is TGTGCCAGCAGTAATCCGGGGATTAGGGCAGATACGCAGTATTTT. The chain couples TRBV28 to TRBJ2-3, with TRBD2 as a possible D gene (5 bases). The CDR3 extends over 15 amino acids. The V gene's germline CDR1 is MDHEN and CDR2 SYDVKM. V was cut by 5 bases and J by 4 bases, with 16 bases left in between.

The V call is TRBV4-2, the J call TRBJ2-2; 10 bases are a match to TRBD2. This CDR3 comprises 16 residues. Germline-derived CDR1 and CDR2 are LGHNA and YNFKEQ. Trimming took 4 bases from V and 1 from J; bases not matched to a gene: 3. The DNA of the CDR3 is TGTGCCAGCAGCCCCCGGACTAGCGGGAACACCGGGGAGCTGTTTTTT. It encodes CASSPRTSGNTGELFF.

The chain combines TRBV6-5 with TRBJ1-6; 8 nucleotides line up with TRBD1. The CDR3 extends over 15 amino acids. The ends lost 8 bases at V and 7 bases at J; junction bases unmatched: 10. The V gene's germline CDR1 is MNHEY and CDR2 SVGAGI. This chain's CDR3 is CASGPWTGLNSPLHF. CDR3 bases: TGTGCCAGCGGGCCCTGGACAGGGCTAAATTCACCCCTCCACTTT.

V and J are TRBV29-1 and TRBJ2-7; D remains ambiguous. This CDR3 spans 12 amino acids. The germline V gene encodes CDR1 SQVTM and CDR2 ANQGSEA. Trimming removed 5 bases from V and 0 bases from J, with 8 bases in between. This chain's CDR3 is CSVQGPSYEQYF. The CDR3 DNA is TGCAGCGTTCAAGGCCCCTCCTACGAGCAGTACTTC.

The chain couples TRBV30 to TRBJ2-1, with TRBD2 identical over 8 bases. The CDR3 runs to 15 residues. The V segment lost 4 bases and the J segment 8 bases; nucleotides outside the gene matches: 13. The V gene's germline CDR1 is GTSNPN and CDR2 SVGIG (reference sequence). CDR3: CAWNVRGGPLDEQFF. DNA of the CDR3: TGTGCCTGGAACGTGCGCGGGGGGCCCCTAGATGAGCAGTTCTTC.

The DNA of the CDR3 is TGTGCCACCAGTGATCGCGGGGGCCAAACCCAAGAGACCCAGTACTTC. It translates to CATSDRGGQTQETQYF. The chain combines TRBV24-1 with TRBJ2-5, with TRBD2 as a possible D gene (7 bases). The CDR3 is 16 residues long. CDR1 KGHDR and CDR2 SFDVKD come from the germline V gene. V dropped 3 bases and J dropped 1 base, with 14 bases sitting between them.

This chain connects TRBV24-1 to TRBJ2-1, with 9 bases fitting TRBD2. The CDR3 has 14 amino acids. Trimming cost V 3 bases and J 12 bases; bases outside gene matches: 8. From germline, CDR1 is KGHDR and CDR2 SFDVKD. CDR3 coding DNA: TGTGCCACCAGTGATCACCCTAGCGGGGAGCCGCAGTTCTTC. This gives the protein CATSDHPSGEPQFF.

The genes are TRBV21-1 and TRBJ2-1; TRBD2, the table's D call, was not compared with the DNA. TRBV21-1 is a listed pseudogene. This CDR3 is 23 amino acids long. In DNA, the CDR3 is TGTGCCAGCAGCACGAAATGGGGTAGCGGGAAAGGGATTCTAGCGAGCTCCTACAATGAGCAGTTCTTC. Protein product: CASSTKWGSGKGILASSYNEQFF.

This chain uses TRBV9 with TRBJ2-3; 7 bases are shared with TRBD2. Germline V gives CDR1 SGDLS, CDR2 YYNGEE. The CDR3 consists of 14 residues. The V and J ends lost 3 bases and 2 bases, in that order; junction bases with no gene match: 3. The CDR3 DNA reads TGTGCCAGCAGCGCCCGGGACTACACAGATACGCAGTATTTT. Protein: CASSARDYTDTQYF.

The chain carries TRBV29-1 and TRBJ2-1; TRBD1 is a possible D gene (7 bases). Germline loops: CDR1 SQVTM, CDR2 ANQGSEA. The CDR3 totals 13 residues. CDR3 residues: CSGAGQYYNEQFF. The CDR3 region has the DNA TGCTCGGGGGCGGGACAGTACTACAATGAGCAGTTCTTC.

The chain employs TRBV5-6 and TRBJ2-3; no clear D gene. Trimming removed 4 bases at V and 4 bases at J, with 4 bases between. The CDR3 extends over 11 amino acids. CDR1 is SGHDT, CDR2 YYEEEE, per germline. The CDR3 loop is CASSRADTQYF. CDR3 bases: TGTGCCAGCAGCAGGGCAGATACGCAGTATTTT.

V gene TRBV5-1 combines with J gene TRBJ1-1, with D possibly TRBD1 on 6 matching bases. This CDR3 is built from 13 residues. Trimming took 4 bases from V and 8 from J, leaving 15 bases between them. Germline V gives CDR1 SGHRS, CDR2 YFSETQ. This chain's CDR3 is CASSPGVGGEAFF. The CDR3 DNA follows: TGCGCCAGCAGCCCAGGGGTAGGAGGAGAAGCTTTCTTT.

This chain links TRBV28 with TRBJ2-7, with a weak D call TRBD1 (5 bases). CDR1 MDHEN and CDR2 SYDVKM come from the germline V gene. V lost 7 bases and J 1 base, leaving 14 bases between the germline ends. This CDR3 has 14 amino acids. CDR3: CASTFLSGSYEQYF. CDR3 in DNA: TGTGCCAGCACTTTCCTTTCAGGGTCCTACGAGCAGTACTTC.